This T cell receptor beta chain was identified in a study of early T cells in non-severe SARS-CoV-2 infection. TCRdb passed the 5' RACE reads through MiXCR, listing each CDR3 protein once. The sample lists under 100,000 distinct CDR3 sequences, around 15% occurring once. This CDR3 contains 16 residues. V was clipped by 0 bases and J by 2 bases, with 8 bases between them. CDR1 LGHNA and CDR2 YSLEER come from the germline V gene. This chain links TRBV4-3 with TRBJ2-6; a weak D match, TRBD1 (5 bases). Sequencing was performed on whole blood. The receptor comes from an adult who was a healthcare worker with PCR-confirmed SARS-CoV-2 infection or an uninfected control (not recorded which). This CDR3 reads CASSQDSGTGANVLTF. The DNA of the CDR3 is TGCGCCAGCAGCCAAGATTCAGGGACTGGGGCCAACGTCCTGACTTTC.